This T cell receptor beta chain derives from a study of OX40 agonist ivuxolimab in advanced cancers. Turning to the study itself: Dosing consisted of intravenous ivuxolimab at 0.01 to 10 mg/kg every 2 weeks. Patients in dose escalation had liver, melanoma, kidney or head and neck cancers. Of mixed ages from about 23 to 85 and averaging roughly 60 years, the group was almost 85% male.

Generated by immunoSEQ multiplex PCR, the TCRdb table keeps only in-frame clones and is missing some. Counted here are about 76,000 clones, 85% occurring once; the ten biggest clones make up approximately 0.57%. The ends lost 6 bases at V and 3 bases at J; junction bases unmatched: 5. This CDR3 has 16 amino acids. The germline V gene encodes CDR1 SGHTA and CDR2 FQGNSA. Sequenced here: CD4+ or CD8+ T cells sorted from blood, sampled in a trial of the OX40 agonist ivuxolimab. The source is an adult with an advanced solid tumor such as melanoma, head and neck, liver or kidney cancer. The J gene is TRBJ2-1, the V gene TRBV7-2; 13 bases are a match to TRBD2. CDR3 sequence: CASRPTSGGHYNEQFF. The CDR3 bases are TGTGCCAGCAGACCGACTAGCGGGGGGCACTACAATGAGCAGTTCTTC.